The 30 T cell receptor beta chains in this list originate from one sample, sequenced in a study of blood T cells in healthy people across ages (dated by TCRdb to between 2015 and 2016). Libraries were made using 5' RACE. TCRdb shows the sequencer as Illumina HiSeq 2500. A second roughly 6 to 12 cycle PCR used a sample-barcoded 5' primer and a J-beta primer mix. TCRdb trimmed public reads at Q25 via fastp, called clones via MiXCR and kept in-frame beta chains. Here each entry gathers all rows of one CDR3 protein and keeps the most common genes and DNA. The sample table shows under 2,000,000 distinct CDR3 sequences, and 49% are seen once. Around 2.1% of the sample is held by the ten biggest clonotypes. The material sequenced was blood. These receptors were collected from a woman aged 35 to 49 in good health.

Only a few counts were recorded for this clonotype. The chain carries TRBV15 and TRBJ2-4; tentative D call: TRBD1 (6 bases). Trimming took 0 bases from V and 9 from J, leaving 12 bases between them. This CDR3 contains 14 residues. Germline CDR1 reads LNHNV; CDR2 reads YYDKDF (reference sequence). DNA for the CDR3: TGTGCCACCAGCAGAGATCTCTCAGGGGCCATTCAGTACTTC. This gives the protein CATSRDLSGAIQYF. The full variable domain, in which reference TRBV15 and TRBJ2-4 provide the parts outside the CDR3, is DAMVIQNPRYQVTQFGKPVTLSCSQTLNHNVMYWYQQKSSQAPKLLFHYYDKDFNNEADTPDNFQSRRPNTSFCFLDIRSPGLGDTAMYLCATSRDLSGAIQYFGAGTRLSVL.

The V and J genes are TRBV20-1 and TRBJ2-3, with D possibly being TRBD2 (6 bases). Germline CDR1 reads DFQATT; CDR2 reads SNEGSKA (reference sequence). CDR3 length: 15 amino acids. Trimming removed 7 bases from V and 2 bases from J, with 19 bases in between. CDR3 in amino acids: CSGPRRAPNTDTQYF. CDR3 in DNA: TGCAGTGGTCCGCGGAGGGCCCCTAACACAGATACGCAGTATTTT.

The V and J genes are TRBV12-5 and TRBJ1-2; 8 positions agree with TRBD1. Germline CDR1 is LGHNT and CDR2 is FRNRAP. V was clipped by 0 bases and J by 4 bases; unmatched bases: 4. CDR3 length: 15 amino acids. CDR3 nucleotide sequence: TGTGCTAGTGGTTTGGTACCAGGGGGCGGCTATGGCTACACCTTC. Amino acid sequence: CASGLVPGGGYGYTF. The full variable domain, rest sourced from reference TRBV12-5 and TRBJ1-2, is DARVTQTPRHKVTEMGQEVTMRCQPILGHNTVFWYRQTMMQGLELLAYFRNRAPLDDSGMPKDRFSAEMPDATLATLKIQPSEPRDSAVYFCASGLVPGGGYGYTFGSGTRLTVV.

Comments on this clonotype: The junction departs from germline at one end; a sequencing error may be responsible. The chain combines TRBV5-1 with TRBJ1-4; a possible D gene is TRBD1 (6 bases). From germline, CDR1 is SGHRS and CDR2 YFSETQ. This CDR3 contains 15 residues. The CDR3 loop is CAGSAAGAGNEKLFF. CDR3 nucleotides: TGCGCCGGCAGCGCTGCGGGGGCCGGGAATGAAAAACTGTTTTTT.

This clonotype was found a few times. The rearrangement uses TRBV5-1 and TRBJ2-5; TRBD1 aligns across 8 bases. The ends lost 4 bases at V and 2 bases at J; junction bases unmatched: 7. The CDR3 sequence is 15 residues long. Germline CDR1 SGHRS, CDR2 YFSETQ. The CDR3, as DNA: TGCGCCAGCAGCCTGGGACAGGCTGTTCAAGAGACCCAGTACTTC. Translation gives CASSLGQAVQETQYF.

This chain joins TRBV28 and TRBJ2-4; weak D call: TRBD2 (5 bases). TRBJ2-7 explains the end of the DNA better; the J call may be wrong. Germline CDR1 is MDHEN and CDR2 is SYDVKM. The CDR3 spans 15 residues. The CDR3 DNA reads TGTGCCAGCAGTTTGTTCGGGATGCCCTCCTACGAGCAGTACTTC. This encodes CASSLFGMPSYEQYF.

This clonotype was found a few times. The CDR3 nucleotides read TGTGCCAGCAGTTATCACCCTTCAGCAGCAGATACGCAGTATTTT. It specifies CASSYHPSAADTQYF. This chain links TRBV6-5 with TRBJ2-3; D gene unclear. The length of the CDR3 is 15 residues. The germline gives CDR1 MNHEY, CDR2 SVGAGI. Trimming shortened V by 3 bases and J by 4 bases, and 14 bases separated the two germline ends.

In this sample, this clonotype turned up a few times. The chain links TRBV12-3 or TRBV12-4 to TRBJ2-3; D perhaps matches TRBD1 (5 bases). The ends were cut back, 3 bases at V and 1 base at J, with 11 bases in the middle. The CDR3 consists of 15 residues. CDR3 amino acids: CASSFLLQGTDTQYF. CDR3 bases: TGTGCCAGCAGTTTTCTCTTACAGGGCACAGATACGCAGTATTTT.

This rearrangement joins TRBV7-2 to TRBJ2-3, with no clear D. CDR1 SGHTA and CDR2 FQGNSA come from the germline V gene. V was shortened by 5 bases and J by 2 bases, with 14 bases between the two germline ends. The CDR3 is 15 residues long. CDR3 region: CASSPMTRYTDTQYF. The CDR3 DNA follows: TGTGCCAGCAGCCCCATGACTCGCTACACAGATACGCAGTATTTT.

This sequence joins TRBV5-6 and TRBJ2-5; D is tentatively TRBD1 or TRBD2 (6 bases each). V lost 0 bases and J 6 bases, leaving 15 bases between the germline ends. Germline V gives CDR1 SGHDT, CDR2 YYEEEE. The length of the CDR3 is 15 residues. The CDR3 DNA reads TGTGCCAGCAGCTTGGGGGGGGCCATCAGGCAGACCCAGTACTTC. It yields the protein CASSLGGAIRQTQYF.

This clonotype has more than one count but fewer than ten. V gene TRBV6-2 or TRBV6-3 combines with J gene TRBJ1-1, with 7 bases matching TRBD1. The germline gives CDR1 MNHEY, CDR2 SVGEGT. J lost 1 base, V lost 0 bases, and 5 bases had no gene match. The CDR3 consists of 16 residues. The CDR3 bases are TGTGCCAGCAGTTACTCCCGGGACAGCCGGAACACTGAAGCTTTCTTT. This sequence encodes CASSYSRDSRNTEAFF.

This clonotype came up many times. The chain employs TRBV28 and TRBJ1-2; 7 bases match TRBD1. Germline trimming cut 5 bases from V and 7 bases from J; bases unmatched to any gene: 13. The CDR3 length is 15 residues. Germline V gives CDR1 MDHEN, CDR2 SYDVKM. As DNA, the CDR3 is TGTGCCAGCAGTCGACAGACAGGGAGGACGAGTGGCTACACCTTC. It yields the protein CASSRQTGRTSGYTF.

A few counts support this clonotype. The CDR3 is CSARDKPGIYNEQFF. CDR3 DNA: TGCAGTGCTAGAGACAAGCCCGGCATATACAATGAGCAGTTCTTC. The rearrangement links TRBV20-1 to TRBJ2-1; D call uncertain. Germline V gene data show CDR1 as DFQATT and CDR2 as SNEGSKA (reference sequence). This CDR3 region has 15 residues. V gave up 0 bases and J gave up 4 bases, with 13 bases separating them.

The rearrangement uses TRBV9 and TRBJ2-4; TRBD1 is a possible D gene (5 bases). The germline gives CDR1 SGDLS, CDR2 YYNGEE. The V end was cut by 0 bases, the J end by 2 bases, with 12 bases between. The CDR3 has 16 residues. CDR3 DNA: TGTGCCAGCAGCGTAGGCCCTCCAGGGTCCAAAAACATTCAGTACTTC. Its translation: CASSVGPPGSKNIQYF.

The rearrangement joins TRBV27 to TRBJ1-2; a weak D match, TRBD1 (5 bases). Germline V gene lookup returns CDR1 MNHEY and CDR2 SMNVEV (reference sequence). The V and J ends lost 1 base and 4 bases respectively, with 13 bases between them. The CDR3 length is 15 residues. The CDR3 DNA follows: TGTGCCAGCAGTTTATTTTCGGCAGGGTCCTATGGCTACACCTTC. Its translation: CASSLFSAGSYGYTF.

The rearrangement uses TRBV7-2 and TRBJ1-6, with 8 positions matching TRBD1. Trimming cost V 1 base and J 6 bases; bases outside gene matches: 8. CDR3 length equals 17 residues. CDR1 is SGHTA and CDR2 is FQGNSA in the germline V gene. CDR3 sequence (DNA): TGTGCCAGCAGCTTAGACATACCGGGACAGGCTAATTCACCCCTCCACTTT. This translates into CASSLDIPGQANSPLHF.

This clonotype was seen more than once but under ten times. The chain links TRBV5-1 to TRBJ2-5; 9 nucleotides agree with TRBD1. Near its end, the DNA agrees better with TRBJ2-7, so the J call may be wrong. Germline CDR1 is SGHRS and CDR2 is YFSETQ. This CDR3 comprises 15 residues. In DNA, the CDR3 is TGCGCCAGCAGCTTGTTGGGACAGGGTTCCAACGAGCAGTACTTC. As protein: CASSLLGQGSNEQYF.

The chain carries TRBV12-3 or TRBV12-4 and TRBJ1-2; D not certain. Trimming left V 7 bases short and J 8 bases short, with 14 bases between. The CDR3 totals 12 residues. As DNA, the CDR3 is TGTGCCAGCACATCCAGCCTCAGAGGCTACACCTTC. Its translation is CASTSSLRGYTF.

In DNA, the CDR3 is TGCAGTGCTAGAGATATGGATTTCTACGAGCAGTACTTC. This encodes CSARDMDFYEQYF. This chain uses TRBV20-1 with TRBJ2-7, with D uncertain. Trimming pared 0 bases from V and 3 bases from J, leaving 9 bases between. From germline, CDR1 is DFQATT and CDR2 SNEGSKA (reference sequence). The CDR3 is 13 amino acids.

This clonotype appeared a few times. This sequence joins TRBV7-2 and TRBJ2-1; 8 nucleotides match TRBD2. With 3 bases clipped from V and 6 bases from J, the junction kept 10 bases outside the gene matches. The germline V gene encodes CDR1 SGHTA and CDR2 FQGNSA. The CDR3 consists of 16 residues. This CDR3 reads CASSFGSGGSLNEQFF. For the CDR3, the DNA is TGTGCCAGCAGCTTCGGGAGCGGGGGCTCGCTCAATGAGCAGTTCTTC.

The chain couples TRBV20-1 to TRBJ2-1, with D possibly TRBD1 on 6 matching bases. Germline CDR1 is DFQATT and CDR2 is SNEGSKA (reference sequence). There are 13 residues in the CDR3. V lost 4 bases to trimming and J lost 4 bases, with 11 bases between them. DNA of the CDR3: TGCAGTGCTATCCTCCAGGGGTACAATGAGCAGTTCTTC. Translation: CSAILQGYNEQFF.

A few counts support this clonotype. J is TRBJ2-7 and V is TRBV20-1; no clear D. From germline, CDR1 is DFQATT and CDR2 SNEGSKA (reference sequence). V gave up 3 bases and J gave up 2 bases, with 8 bases separating them. The CDR3 contains 12 residues. This CDR3 reads CSASSQAYEQYF. CDR3 nucleotides: TGCAGTGCTAGCTCTCAGGCCTACGAGCAGTACTTC.

V gene TRBV24-1 combines with J gene TRBJ2-1, with no clear D. The germline V gene encodes CDR1 KGHDR and CDR2 SFDVKD. The CDR3 sequence is 16 residues long. Trimming took 0 bases from V and 0 from J, leaving 8 bases between them. Here the CDR3 reads CATSDLSTSSYNEQFF. In DNA form, the CDR3 reads TGTGCCACCAGTGATTTGAGTACCAGCTCCTACAATGAGCAGTTCTTC.

The chain has TRBV20-1 and TRBJ2-7, with 8 bases fitting TRBD1. Judging by the DNA end, TRBJ2-5 fits better; the J call may be wrong. This CDR3 comprises 15 residues. Germline V gene data show CDR1 as DFQATT and CDR2 as SNEGSKA (reference sequence). CDR3 sequence reads: CSAADPNRGMGTQYF. The CDR3 coding sequence is TGCAGTGCCGCCGACCCCAACAGGGGGATGGGGACCCAGTACTTC.

The gene calls are TRBV12-3 or TRBV12-4 and TRBJ2-1, with D possibly being TRBD2 (6 bases). CDR3 length equals 14 residues. Trimming took off 6 bases at V and 8 bases at J, with 17 bases between the two ends. For the CDR3, the DNA is TGTGCCAGCAGCCACCCGCCCGGAGGGGATGAGCAGTTCTTC. It yields the protein CASSHPPGGDEQFF.

The CDR3 spells CSAERGGETQYF. CDR3 nucleotides: TGCAGCGCCGAGAGGGGGGGTGAGACCCAGTACTTC. V and J are TRBV29-1 and TRBJ2-5, with D perhaps TRBD2 (7 bases). CDR1 is SQVTM and CDR2 is ANQGSEA in the germline V gene. Deletions cut 7 bases from V and 5 bases from J, with 14 bases between. CDR3 length equals 12 residues.

In nucleotides, the CDR3 is TGTGCCAGCAGTTCCCCCGGGACAGGGGAGTCGGTCTATGGCTACACCTTC. Translation gives CASSSPGTGESVYGYTF. The chain links TRBV6-6 to TRBJ1-2; 10 bases fit TRBD1. CDR1 MNHNY and CDR2 SVGAGI come from the germline V gene (reference sequence). This CDR3 is built from 17 residues. Unmatched junction bases numbered 12, after V lost 4 bases and J lost 4 bases.

To note about this clonotype: Possible read error: a much larger clone is one base away. The chain employs TRBV2 and TRBJ2-7; a weak D match, TRBD2 (6 bases). This CDR3 is 16 amino acids long. V was shortened by 2 bases and J by 7 bases, with 21 bases between the two germline ends. Germline-derived CDR1 and CDR2 are SNHLY and FYNNEI. This CDR3 is CASSESAGLLTDEQYF. Here the CDR3 DNA reads TGTGCCAGCAGTGAATCTGCGGGGCTCCTTACAGATGAGCAGTACTTC.

The rearrangement uses TRBV12-3 or TRBV12-4 and TRBJ1-6; D remains unclear. The V end lost 5 bases, the J end lost 4 bases, and 9 bases lay between the germline ends. The CDR3 is 14 residues long. CDR3: CASSSRVYNSPLHF. In nucleotides, the CDR3 is TGTGCCAGCAGTAGTAGGGTATATAATTCACCCCTCCACTTT.

The J gene is TRBJ2-5, the V gene TRBV28; 9 nucleotides line up with TRBD2. The germline V gene has CDR1 MDHEN and CDR2 SYDVKM. After removal of 5 bases from V and 0 bases from J, the junction contained 7 bases not matched to a gene. This CDR3 is built from 16 residues. CDR3 DNA sequence: TGTGCCAGCAGTACAACTAGCGGGCTTTACCAAGAGACCCAGTACTTC. This gives the protein CASSTTSGLYQETQYF.